A selection of T cell receptor beta chains follows, all from one sample in a study of STAT3 mutations in large granular lymphocyte leukemia. TCRdb's copy holds only in-frame clones and misses some; the assay was immunoSEQ multiplex PCR. In the table there are some 28,000 clones, 60% to 85% of which are singletons. Sequenced: peripheral blood mononuclear cells. The receptors originated from a woman aged 45-59 years with T-cell large granular lymphocyte leukemia. Some clones in this sample may be carry-over from other donors' samples. The CDR3 runs from the conserved cysteine through the conserved F or W. Each record gives: CDR3 DNA, CDR3 protein, V gene, J gene, D gene, clone size. D genes are given only for firm matches. The size entry is marked missing in some rows and otherwise reads once, few, many or a size class.

CDR3 DNA: TGTGCCAGCAGCCAACAGGTTAACTATGGCTACACCTTC
CDR3 protein: CASSQQVNYGYTF
V gene: TRBV11-2
J gene: TRBJ1-2
D gene: NA
clone size: few

CDR3 DNA: TGTGCCACCCGCGTAAGGGAGAGTGTGGCCGGGGAGCTGTTTTTT
CDR3 protein: CATRVRESVAGELFF
V gene: TRBV27
J gene: TRBJ2-2
D gene: NA
clone size: NA

CDR3 DNA: TGCGCCAGCAGCGGACCCGGGACAGGGACGACAGATACGCAGTATTTT
CDR3 protein: CASSGPGTGTTDTQYF
V gene: TRBV5-1
J gene: TRBJ2-3
D gene: TRBD1
clone size: NA

CDR3 DNA: TGTGCCAGCAGCTCCCCCGGGACCGATTTTTGGACCCAGTACTTC
CDR3 protein: CASSSPGTDFWTQYF
V gene: TRBV11-1
J gene: TRBJ2-5
D gene: NA
clone size: NA

CDR3 DNA: TGCGCCAGCAGCTCCAGCGGGAGAGGAGGCGAGCAGTACTTC
CDR3 protein: CASSSSGRGGEQYF
V gene: TRBV5-1
J gene: TRBJ2-7
D gene: TRBD2
clone size: once

CDR3 DNA: TGCAGCGTTGTTCGGGGGAGTCAGCACCAAGAGACCCAGTACTTC
CDR3 protein: CSVVRGSQHQETQYF
V gene: TRBV29-1
J gene: TRBJ2-5
D gene: NA
clone size: NA

CDR3 DNA: TGTGCCAGCAGCGTAGGCGCCAATCAGCCCCAGCATTTT
CDR3 protein: CASSVGANQPQHF
V gene: TRBV9
J gene: TRBJ1-5
D gene: NA
clone size: NA

CDR3 DNA: TGTGCCAGCAGCTTAGCCGGGACAGGTGATGAAAAACTGTTTTTT
CDR3 protein: CASSLAGTGDEKLFF
V gene: TRBV7-9
J gene: TRBJ1-4
D gene: TRBD1
clone size: NA

CDR3 DNA: TGTGCCAGCAGCCAAAGACTAGCGGGAGGGCCGGGCGAGCAGTACTTC
CDR3 protein: CASSQRLAGGPGEQYF
V gene: TRBV4-2
J gene: TRBJ2-7
D gene: TRBD2
clone size: NA

CDR3 DNA: TGTGCCAGCAGCTTACGGGGGGGGACAGATACGCAGTATTTT
CDR3 protein: CASSLRGGTDTQYF
V gene: TRBV11-3
J gene: TRBJ2-3
D gene: TRBD2
clone size: NA

CDR3 DNA: TGTGCTAGTGGTTTGGTAGTTCCAGGGCACACTGAAGCTTTCTTT
CDR3 protein: CASGLVVPGHTEAFF
V gene: TRBV12-5
J gene: TRBJ1-1
D gene: NA
clone size: NA

CDR3 DNA: TGTGCCAGCAGCTGGACAGGGGTCACGGAGACCCAGTACTTC
CDR3 protein: CASSWTGVTETQYF
V gene: TRBV2
J gene: TRBJ2-5
D gene: TRBD1
clone size: NA

CDR3 DNA: TGTGCCAGCAGTTTATGGAGCTACAATGAGCAGTTCTTC
CDR3 protein: CASSLWSYNEQFF
V gene: TRBV28
J gene: TRBJ2-1
D gene: NA
clone size: NA

CDR3 DNA: TGTGCCAGCAGCTTAGGCCGGGGGCGAGACGAGCAGTACTTC
CDR3 protein: CASSLGRGRDEQYF
V gene: TRBV5-4
J gene: TRBJ2-7
D gene: NA
clone size: NA

CDR3 DNA: TGTGCCAGCAGCTCACCCGGGACAGGTGCCTACGAGCAGTACTTC
CDR3 protein: CASSSPGTGAYEQYF
V gene: TRBV5-5
J gene: TRBJ2-7
D gene: TRBD1
clone size: NA

CDR3 DNA: TGTGCCAGCTCACCCCGGACAGGAAGGGCCTCTGGGGCCAACGTCCTGACTTTC
CDR3 protein: CASSPRTGRASGANVLTF
V gene: TRBV18
J gene: TRBJ2-6
D gene: TRBD1
clone size: NA

CDR3 DNA: TGCAGCGCCCTTCGACAGGGGGCGCACGAGCAGTACTTC
CDR3 protein: CSALRQGAHEQYF
V gene: TRBV29-1
J gene: TRBJ2-7
D gene: TRBD1
clone size: NA

CDR3 DNA: TGTGCCACCGCCGTATTGGACAGCACAGATACGCAGTATTTT
CDR3 protein: CATAVLDSTDTQYF
V gene: TRBV19
J gene: TRBJ2-3
D gene: NA
clone size: few

CDR3 DNA: TGTGCCAGCAGCTGGAATTCGAACACTGAAGCTTTCTTT
CDR3 protein: CASSWNSNTEAFF
V gene: TRBV7-2
J gene: TRBJ1-1
D gene: NA
clone size: once

CDR3 DNA: TGTGCCTGGAGTCCCATAAGGTCTGGGACTAGCGGGAACATTGGGGAGCTGTTTTTT
CDR3 protein: CAWSPIRSGTSGNIGELFF
V gene: TRBV30
J gene: TRBJ2-2
D gene: TRBD2
clone size: NA

CDR3 DNA: TGTGCCAGCAGCCAAGGGTTGGGAAAACCCTACAATGAGCAGTTCTTC
CDR3 protein: CASSQGLGKPYNEQFF
V gene: TRBV14
J gene: TRBJ2-1
D gene: NA
clone size: once

CDR3 DNA: TGTGCCAGCAGCCCCCGGACAGGGTCTGAAGCTTTCTTT
CDR3 protein: CASSPRTGSEAFF
V gene: TRBV7-9
J gene: TRBJ1-1
D gene: TRBD1
clone size: NA

CDR3 DNA: TGCGCCAGCCAGCAAAGGGGAACCACAGATACGCAGTATTTT
CDR3 protein: CASQQRGTTDTQYF
V gene: TRBV5-1
J gene: TRBJ2-3
D gene: NA
clone size: NA

CDR3 DNA: TGTGCCAGCAGTTACGGACTAAGCGGGAAAAGTTACGAGCAGTACTTC
CDR3 protein: CASSYGLSGKSYEQYF
V gene: TRBV6-6
J gene: TRBJ2-7
D gene: TRBD2
clone size: NA

CDR3 DNA: TGTGCCAGCAGCTTCGGGACTCTAAACACCGGGGAGCTGTTTTTT
CDR3 protein: CASSFGTLNTGELFF
V gene: TRBV11-2
J gene: TRBJ2-2
D gene: NA
clone size: NA

CDR3 DNA: TGTGCCAGCAGTTTGGGACTAGCGGGGGACTCTGGGGCCAACGTCCTGACTTTC
CDR3 protein: CASSLGLAGDSGANVLTF
V gene: TRBV27
J gene: TRBJ2-6
D gene: TRBD2
clone size: NA

CDR3 DNA: TGCGCCAGCAGCCCAACTAGCGGGAGTCAAGATACGCAGTATTTT
CDR3 protein: CASSPTSGSQDTQYF
V gene: TRBV4-3
J gene: TRBJ2-3
D gene: TRBD2
clone size: once

CDR3 DNA: TGTGCCAGTACGGGGAACACTGAAGCTTTCTTT
CDR3 protein: CASTGNTEAFF
V gene: TRBV19
J gene: TRBJ1-1
D gene: NA
clone size: NA

CDR3 DNA: TGTGCCAGTAGTAAATCGGGACAATTCCTAATCTACCAGCAGTACTTC
CDR3 protein: CASSKSGQFLIYQQYF
V gene: TRBV19
J gene: TRBJ2-7
D gene: NA
clone size: NA

CDR3 DNA: TGCGCCAGCAGCTTGGTGCAGATCGGCTCTGGCTACACCTTC
CDR3 protein: CASSLVQIGSGYTF
V gene: TRBV5-1
J gene: TRBJ1-2
D gene: NA
clone size: NA

CDR3 DNA: TGTGCCAGCAGCTTGGGGGGGATTGCGTTCGAGCAGTACTTC
CDR3 protein: CASSLGGIAFEQYF
V gene: TRBV5-4
J gene: TRBJ2-7
D gene: NA
clone size: once

CDR3 DNA: TGCGCCAGCAGCTTGTCCCGGCGAGAGACCCAGTACTTC
CDR3 protein: CASSLSRRETQYF
V gene: TRBV5-1
J gene: TRBJ2-5
D gene: NA
clone size: NA

CDR3 DNA: TGTGCCAGCAGCTTGGACAGGGAGGGCGAGCAGTACTTC
CDR3 protein: CASSLDREGEQYF
V gene: TRBV5-6
J gene: TRBJ2-7
D gene: NA
clone size: NA

CDR3 DNA: TGCGCCAGCAGCCGGCAGGGTCGCGATACGCAGTATTTT
CDR3 protein: CASSRQGRDTQYF
V gene: TRBV4-3
J gene: TRBJ2-3
D gene: NA
clone size: NA

CDR3 DNA: TGTGCCAGCTCACCCGGCAACACTGAAGCTTTCTTT
CDR3 protein: CASSPGNTEAFF
V gene: TRBV18
J gene: TRBJ1-1
D gene: NA
clone size: NA

CDR3 DNA: TGCGCCAGCAGCCAATACGACACCTACTCTGGAAACACCATATATTTT
CDR3 protein: CASSQYDTYSGNTIYF
V gene: TRBV4-1
J gene: TRBJ1-3
D gene: NA
clone size: NA

CDR3 DNA: TGCGCCAGCAGCCACCCGGGCCTCTCCTATGGCTACACCTTC
CDR3 protein: CASSHPGLSYGYTF
V gene: TRBV4-1
J gene: TRBJ1-2
D gene: NA
clone size: few

CDR3 DNA: TGTGCCAGCAGCTTAGCGCTTACTGCAGAGACCCAGTACTTC
CDR3 protein: CASSLALTAETQYF
V gene: TRBV7-9
J gene: TRBJ2-5
D gene: NA
clone size: NA

CDR3 DNA: TGTGCCAGCAGGGGGGGCTCAGGGCCCCAGCATTTT
CDR3 protein: CASRGGSGPQHF
V gene: TRBV7-9
J gene: TRBJ1-5
D gene: NA
clone size: once

CDR3 DNA: TGTGCCAGCAGCCCGGGATCTGGAAACACCATATATTTT
CDR3 protein: CASSPGSGNTIYF
V gene: TRBV14
J gene: TRBJ1-3
D gene: NA
clone size: NA

CDR3 DNA: TGCGCCAGCAGCCAACTTGACAGCTCTGGAAACACCATATATTTT
CDR3 protein: CASSQLDSSGNTIYF
V gene: TRBV4-1
J gene: TRBJ1-3
D gene: NA
clone size: few

CDR3 DNA: TGTGCCAGCAGCTTATTTCCAGATCAACTCTCTGGAAACACCATATATTTT
CDR3 protein: CASSLFPDQLSGNTIYF
V gene: TRBV7-9
J gene: TRBJ1-3
D gene: NA
clone size: NA

CDR3 DNA: TGTGCCAGCAGACCCGTCGGAGGAAAACTGTTTTTT
CDR3 protein: CASRPVGGKLFF
V gene: TRBV6-6
J gene: TRBJ1-4
D gene: NA
clone size: few

CDR3 DNA: TGTGCCAGCAGCCCGAAAAGGACCGGGGAGCTGTTTTTT
CDR3 protein: CASSPKRTGELFF
V gene: TRBV7-2
J gene: TRBJ2-2
D gene: NA
clone size: few

CDR3 DNA: TGCAGCGTCCGGGCCCTTTATGGCTACACCTTC
CDR3 protein: CSVRALYGYTF
V gene: TRBV29-1
J gene: TRBJ1-2
D gene: NA
clone size: NA

CDR3 DNA: TGCGCCAGCAGCCAAGAAAGGTCCTACGTAGCTAACTATGGCTACACCTTC
CDR3 protein: CASSQERSYVANYGYTF
V gene: TRBV4-3
J gene: TRBJ1-2
D gene: NA
clone size: NA

CDR3 DNA: TGTGCCAGCAGCACATATTCGACAGGGAGGAACTATGGCTACACCTTC
CDR3 protein: CASSTYSTGRNYGYTF
V gene: TRBV5-4
J gene: TRBJ1-2
D gene: TRBD1
clone size: once

CDR3 DNA: TGTGCCAGCAGCACCCTCGGACAGGGGAGGCGAGAGCAGTACTTC
CDR3 protein: CASSTLGQGRREQYF
V gene: TRBV5-6
J gene: TRBJ2-7
D gene: TRBD1
clone size: NA

CDR3 DNA: TGTGCCAGCAGCGTAGTCCCTAGCGGAAGCTCCTACGAGCAGTACTTC
CDR3 protein: CASSVVPSGSSYEQYF
V gene: TRBV9
J gene: TRBJ2-7
D gene: TRBD2
clone size: NA

CDR3 DNA: TGTGCCAGCAGTTTAATCAGGGTGAACAATCAGCCCCAGCATTTT
CDR3 protein: CASSLIRVNNQPQHF
V gene: TRBV6-6
J gene: TRBJ1-5
D gene: NA
clone size: few